The entry below gives a single T cell receptor (beta chain) sequence along with its context. It has no known antigen specificity. No base qualities exist here, and no much larger clone lies one base off it. One collaborating source in Seattle enrolled patients while the patients were actively infected and followed the patients over time throughout the course of disease. Each collaborating institution followed its own protocols to collect whole blood in K2EDTA tubes. For TCRbeta analysis, collaborators shipped samples in one of three forms: frozen whole blood, isolated PBMCs, or DNA extracted from either of those sample types. V lost 5 bases and J lost 4 bases, and the count of bases not matched to a germline gene is 3. The CDR3, cysteine through phenylalanine, is 13 amino acids long. CDR3 DNA is the only sequence kept; it has 39 bases, read in frame from the first base. CDR1 and CDR2 were assigned from the germline V gene as SGHTS and YDEGEE.

The source of the sample is a study of blood T cell repertoires in COVID-19 (dated by TCRdb to the early 2020s). Context from the whole study: Collaborator samples came from the United States, Italy and Spain and covered acute and convalescent phases of COVID-19. The dataset comprised deeply sampled blood TCRbeta repertoires from subjects exposed to, actively infected with, or recovered from COVID-19. Samples were obtained from the ongoing ImmuneRACE study (first 160 participants) and from 1,200 or so subjects provided by 6 global collaborators. A de-identified subject ID, COVID-19 status, age in years and sex were almost always included in the sample metadata. HLA class I and class II types, where available, came from metadata supplied by the sample provider rather than from assay-based typing. The prospective study material was composed of cDNA or gDNA derived from T cells, B-cell-depleted T cells, or PBMCs. The repertoires were made available in a free public database intended to serve as a resource for research on the immune response to SARS-CoV-2.

What the work shows at the level of the full study, not this receptor alone: How much clinical and demographic metadata was included differed by source and by participant, and the metadata was provided uncurated.

TCRbeta CDR3 regions were amplified from genomic DNA by means of the immunoSEQ Assay, a bias-controlled multiplex PCR. As for the authors' bioinformatics: Nucleated cell counts per sample were estimated from amplification of reference gene primers within the assay. Sequence reads were collapsed and filtered to measure the absolute abundance of every unique TCRbeta CDR3 rearrangement. For each sample, productive Simpson clonality was calculated as the square root of Simpson's diversity index across productive rearrangements. The source is immuneACCESS, and TCRdb retained only in-frame sequences with V and J called. Part of the clones is not carried over; for the studies checked, unresolved V genes explain less than half of this, and the remainder is unexplained. For V, J and clone size, that table is used; D and trimming come from the DNA. The table for this sample lists tens of thousands of clones; 80% to 85% of them were counted only once. 9.6% of the sample is in the top ten clones.

This clonotype was obtained from a man older than 75 with COVID-19, enrolled during active disease. The sequenced material came from peripheral blood. The V and J genes are TRBV5-8 and TRBJ2-1; 7 junctional bases match TRBD2. In nucleotides, the sequence is TGTGCCAGCAGGGGGGGGTGGTACAATGAGCAGTTCTTC. Its protein reads: CASRGGWYNEQFF. The full variable domain, completed from the reference TRBV5-8 and TRBJ2-1 proteins outside the CDR3, reads EAGVTQSPTHLIKTRGQQATLRCSPISGHTSVYWYQQALGLGLQFLLWYDEGEERNRGNFPPRFSGRQFPNYSSELNVNALELEDSALYLCASRGGWYNEQFFGPGTRLTVL.